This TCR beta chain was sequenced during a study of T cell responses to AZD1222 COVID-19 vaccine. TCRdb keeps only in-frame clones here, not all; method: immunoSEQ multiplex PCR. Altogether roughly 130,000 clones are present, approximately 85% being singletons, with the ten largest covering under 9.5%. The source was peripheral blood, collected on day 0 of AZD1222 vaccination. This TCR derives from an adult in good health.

The DNA for the CDR3 is TGTGCCACCAGCAGGGGGGACAGGGACGAGACCCAGTACTTC. Translation: CATSRGDRDETQYF. This chain links TRBV15 with TRBJ2-5; 9 positions agree with TRBD1. The J segment lost 5 bases and the V segment lost 3 bases, leaving 4 bases of the junction unmatched. Germline V lookup: CDR1 LNHNV, CDR2 YYDKDF (reference sequence). This CDR3 is built from 14 residues.